These 29 T cell receptor beta chains came from one sample sequenced in a study of T cell repertoires in cytomegalovirus infection. Antigen specificity for these receptors is unknown. TCRdb used MiXCR to reprocess the reads, holding one entry per CDR3 protein. The sample yields some 940,000 distinct CDR3 sequences, around 32% seen once. The source material was cultured CD8+ T cells from PBMCs, sampled from culture after CMV antigen stimulation. These receptors were taken from a human donor in good health (CMV status not recorded). Some clones in this sample may be carry-over from other donors' samples.

This clonotype was recorded at least ten times. The chain has TRBV12-3 or TRBV12-4 and TRBJ1-1; 11 bases are shared with TRBD1. The CDR3 contains 17 residues. Germline trimming cut 3 bases from V and 0 bases from J; bases unmatched to any gene: 6. CDR3 nucleotide sequence: TGTGCCAGCAGTTTCGGACAGGGGGCGCATATGAACACTGAAGCTTTCTTT. Translating gives CASSFGQGAHMNTEAFF.

The chain couples TRBV12-3 or TRBV12-4 to TRBJ2-5, with 11 bases lining up with TRBD1. The trim removed 3 bases at V and 3 bases at J, leaving 6 bases unmatched. The CDR3 has 16 amino acids. Here the CDR3 DNA reads TGTGCCAGCAGTTTTTGGTCGGGACAGGGGGAAGAGACCCAGTACTTC. Its protein product is CASSFWSGQGEETQYF.

This clonotype was counted only a few times. The rearrangement joins TRBV6-4 to TRBJ1-1, with a tentative D call TRBD1 (5 bases). Germline lookup yields CDR1 MRHNA and CDR2 SNTAGT. There are 15 residues in the CDR3. Deletions cut 5 bases from V and 5 bases from J, with 18 bases between. The chain's CDR3 is CASSKAGLGLTEAFF. The CDR3 DNA reads TGTGCCAGCAGTAAGGCAGGGTTGGGTTTGACTGAAGCTTTCTTT.

A word on this clonotype: At one boundary the junction diverges from the germline segment, which might be a read error. The chain couples TRBV14 to TRBJ1-1; D is unclear. This CDR3 comprises 13 residues. CDR1 and CDR2 from the germline V gene are SGHDN and FVKESK. As DNA, the CDR3 is TGTGCCAGCAGCCAAGATCCCATCACTGAAGCTTACTTT. Amino acids: CASSQDPITEAYF. The full variable domain, completed using reference TRBV14 and TRBJ1-1, is EAGVTQFPSHSVIEKGQTVTLRCDPISGHDNLYWYRRVMGKEIKFLLHFVKESKQDESGMPNNRFLAERTGGTYSTLKVQPAELEDSGVYFCASSQDPITEAYFGQGTRLTVV.

This clonotype was picked up a small number of times. The rearrangement joins TRBV9 to TRBJ1-2; maybe TRBD1 (5 bases). Germline V gene lookup returns CDR1 SGDLS and CDR2 YYNGEE. The germline V and J ends were trimmed by 3 bases and 2 bases, with 14 bases remaining between them. The CDR3 is 15 residues long. CDR3 in DNA: TGTGCCAGCAGCGGCCAATCGAGGGGAAACTATGGCTACACCTTC. It specifies CASSGQSRGNYGYTF.

The J gene is TRBJ1-5, the V gene TRBV12-5; TRBD1 aligns across 11 bases. V shed 3 bases and J 4 bases; nucleotides not matched to a gene: 2. The germline V gene encodes CDR1 LGHNT and CDR2 FRNRAP. The CDR3 has 15 amino acids. The CDR3: CASGLGTGGNQPQHF. In nucleotides, the CDR3 is TGTGCTAGTGGTTTAGGGACAGGGGGTAATCAGCCCCAGCATTTT.

The chain recombines TRBV7-9 with TRBJ1-6, with TRBD1 matching 8 bases. Looked up from germline, CDR1 is SEHNR and CDR2 is FQNEAQ (reference sequence). Trimming at V came to 2 bases and at J to 7 bases, leaving 4 bases not matched to a gene. The CDR3 is made up of 15 amino acids. CDR3 nucleotide sequence: TGTGCCAGCAGCTTAACCCGGACAGGGAATTCACCCCTCCACTTT. Translating it yields CASSLTRTGNSPLHF.

The genes are TRBV15 and TRBJ2-5; D remains ambiguous. From germline, CDR1 is LNHNV and CDR2 YYDKDF (reference sequence). The CDR3 consists of 14 residues. V was pared by 0 bases and J by 2 bases, with 7 bases between. The CDR3 loop is CATSRDVLQETQYF. The CDR3 DNA follows: TGTGCCACCAGCAGAGACGTCTTACAAGAGACCCAGTACTTC.

This clonotype was detected ten times or more. The chain links TRBV7-2 to TRBJ2-7, with TRBD1 identical over 7 bases. Germline V lookup: CDR1 SGHTA, CDR2 FQGNSA. The CDR3 has 17 amino acids. The ends lost 6 bases at V and 4 bases at J; junction bases unmatched: 18. CDR3 in amino acids: CASSPKSLSPRGYEQYF. DNA for the CDR3: TGTGCCAGCAGTCCAAAATCCTTAAGCCCCAGGGGGTACGAGCAGTACTTC.

This clonotype was counted once. One junction end disagrees with the germline gene, perhaps due to a read error. The chain has TRBV5-3 and TRBJ1-1; 8 bases are a match to TRBD1. TRBV5-3 is filed as an ORF, its function uncertain. CDR3 length: 14 amino acids. This CDR3 is CASSLSTGVPEAFF. The DNA for the CDR3 is TGTGCCAGCAGCTTGTCGACAGGGGTCCCTGAAGCTTTCTTT.

CDR3 DNA: TGTGCCAGCAGCCCAAGACAGGCCTTCTTTGGCTACACCTTC. It codes for CASSPRQAFFGYTF. This rearrangement joins TRBV13 to TRBJ1-2, with D tentatively TRBD1 (6 bases). Trimming took 5 bases from V and 7 from J, leaving 17 bases between them. Germline V gives CDR1 PRHDT, CDR2 FYEKMQ (reference sequence). The CDR3 length is 14 residues.

The gene calls are TRBV5-1 and TRBJ2-3; D uncertain. Trimming stripped 7 bases from V and 2 bases from J, with 17 bases between. CDR3 length equals 15 residues. CDR1 is SGHRS and CDR2 is YFSETQ in the germline V gene. The CDR3 region has the DNA TGCGCCAGCTACCAGACACCTGCCCCCACAGATACGCAGTATTTT. This codes for CASYQTPAPTDTQYF.

V usage is TRBV4-1 and J usage is TRBJ2-3; possible D gene TRBD1, 7 bases. Germline V lookup: CDR1 MGHRA, CDR2 YSYEKL. CDR3 length: 17 residues. Trimming shortened V by 3 bases and J by 3 bases, and 19 bases separated the two germline ends. The CDR3: CASSQRDSQRRTDTQYF. The CDR3, as DNA: TGCGCCAGCAGCCAGCGGGACAGCCAAAGGAGGACAGATACGCAGTATTTT.

The table lists this clonotype with many counts. The junction differs from germline at one of its ends, possibly a read error. The chain carries TRBV7-9 and TRBJ1-1; D unclear. The V gene's germline CDR1 is SEHNR and CDR2 FQNEAQ (reference sequence). The CDR3 consists of 13 residues. The CDR3 coding sequence is TGTGCTAGCAGCTTAGACAAGAACACTGAAGCTTTCTTT. This codes for CASSLDKNTEAFF.

The chain has TRBV7-9 and TRBJ2-7; weak D call: TRBD2 (5 bases). CDR1 is SEHNR and CDR2 is FQNEAQ in the germline V gene (reference sequence). The length of the CDR3 is 14 residues. Trimming shortened V by 5 bases and J by 2 bases, and 13 bases separated the two germline ends. The CDR3 region has the DNA TGTGCCAGCAGCCCCAAGGACTCCCCCTACGAGCAGTACTTC. Its translation: CASSPKDSPYEQYF.

This clonotype has more than one count but fewer than ten. The junction differs from germline at one of its ends, possibly a read error. J is TRBJ1-2 and V is TRBV27; tentative D call: TRBD1 (6 bases). Germline assignment: CDR1 MNHEY and CDR2 SMNVEV (reference sequence). The CDR3 loop spans 13 amino acids. CDR3 protein: CASSLKRTAFAIF. Here the CDR3 DNA reads TGTGCCAGCAGTCTAAAAAGGACAGCCTTCGCGATCTTC.

This clonotype was counted only a few times. The chain links TRBV27 to TRBJ2-1, with 7 bases aligning to TRBD2. V shed 7 bases, J shed 10 bases, and the junction held 4 bases outside the gene matches. The CDR3 length is 11 residues. The germline CDR1 and CDR2 sequences are MNHEY and SMNVEV (reference sequence). The CDR3 region has the DNA TGTGCCAGCATAGGGGAGGGAGAGCAGTTCTTC. It is translated as CASIGEGEQFF.

The rearrangement uses TRBV12-3 or TRBV12-4 and TRBJ2-5, with D perhaps given as TRBD1 or TRBD2 (5 bases each). The CDR3 consists of 14 residues. The germline V and J ends were trimmed by 7 bases and 5 bases, with 17 bases remaining between them. The CDR3 DNA sequence: TGTGCCAGCATGAACCTTCGAGAGGGGGAGACCCAGTACTTC. Protein: CASMNLREGETQYF.

Ten or more counts support this clonotype. The chain links TRBV11-2 to TRBJ1-1, with D perhaps matching TRBD1 (5 bases). In germline, CDR1 is SGHAT, CDR2 FQNNGV. CDR3 length equals 16 residues. With 5 bases removed from V and 4 bases from J, the gap between germline ends came to 20 bases. This CDR3 reads CASSPTGPRAGTEAFF. The CDR3 nucleotides read TGTGCCAGCAGCCCCACGGGGCCCAGGGCCGGCACTGAAGCTTTCTTT.

The chain employs TRBV29-1 and TRBJ1-1; TRBD1 agrees at 8 bases. The V gene end was trimmed by 6 bases and the J gene end by 4 bases; junction bases not matched to a gene: 10. The CDR3 contains 14 residues. Per the germline V gene, CDR1 is SQVTM and CDR2 is ANQGSEA. The CDR3 spells CSVTRAGGFTEAFF. The CDR3 nucleotides are TGCAGCGTCACCCGGGCAGGGGGCTTCACTGAAGCTTTCTTT.

The chain links TRBV4-1 to TRBJ2-1, with a tentative D call TRBD2 (5 bases). Germline-derived CDR1 and CDR2 are MGHRA and YSYEKL. This CDR3 contains 14 residues. V was trimmed by 4 bases and J by 8 bases, leaving 15 bases between them. CDR3 DNA: TGCGCCAGCAGCCCTAAAATCGCCGGGGATGAGCAGTTCTTC. Protein: CASSPKIAGDEQFF.

This clonotype was detected a few times. At one end the junction does not follow the germline gene, possibly because of a read error. The chain employs TRBV7-2 and TRBJ2-1; D not certain. The CDR3 has 10 amino acids. CDR1 and CDR2 (germline): SGHTA, FQGNSA. The CDR3 DNA follows: TGTGCCAGCAGCTTAGGGAGACAAATCTTC. Its translation is CASSLGRQIF.

The genes are TRBV7-9 and TRBJ2-1, with TRBD1 matching 9 bases. The germline gives CDR1 SEHNR, CDR2 FQNEAQ (reference sequence). This CDR3 has 16 amino acids. V was pared by 6 bases and J by 4 bases, with 10 bases of the junction left unmatched. CDR3 amino acids: CASRAVETGGYNEQFF. CDR3 nucleotides: TGTGCCAGCAGGGCGGTTGAGACAGGGGGTTACAATGAGCAGTTCTTC. Variable domain in full (rest from reference TRBV7-9 and TRBJ2-1): DTGVSQNPRHKITKRGQNVTFRCDPISEHNRLYWYRQTLGQGPEFLTYFQNEAQLEKSRLLSDRFSAERPKGSFSTLEIQRTEQGDSAMYLCASRAVETGGYNEQFFGPGTRLTVL.

This clonotype was found a few times. The chain's CDR3 is CASSSPERYYEQYV. CDR3 DNA: TGTGCCAGCAGTTCCCCGGAAAGGTACTACGAGCAGTACGTC. The V and J genes are TRBV28 and TRBJ2-7; D remains ambiguous. Looked up from germline, CDR1 is MDHEN and CDR2 is SYDVKM. V dropped 4 bases and J dropped 3 bases, with 13 bases sitting between them. The CDR3 extends over 14 amino acids.

The rearrangement joins TRBV7-9 to TRBJ1-5; unclear D gene. Trimming removed 1 base at V and 7 bases at J, with 8 bases between. The CDR3 extends over 13 amino acids. CDR1 and CDR2 (germline): SEHNR, FQNEAQ (reference sequence). The chain's CDR3 is CASSLEERQPQHF. The CDR3 coding sequence is TGTGCCAGCAGCTTAGAGGAGAGGCAGCCCCAGCATTTT. The full variable domain, its missing parts supplied by reference TRBV7-9 and TRBJ1-5, is DTGVSQNPRHKITKRGQNVTFRCDPISEHNRLYWYRQTLGQGPEFLTYFQNEAQLEKSRLLSDRFSAERPKGSFSTLEIQRTEQGDSAMYLCASSLEERQPQHFGDGTRLSIL.

This rearrangement joins TRBV28 to TRBJ1-6, with D tentatively TRBD1 (5 bases). In germline, CDR1 is MDHEN, CDR2 SYDVKM. Trimming left V 4 bases short and J 7 bases short, with 14 bases between. The CDR3 covers 15 residues. CDR3 residues: CASSSNPGLNSPLHF. In nucleotides, the CDR3 is TGTGCCAGCAGTTCAAACCCGGGACTAAATTCACCCCTCCACTTT.

This clonotype was seen ten or more times. The chain links TRBV7-2 to TRBJ2-7; no clear D gene. The CDR3 covers 14 residues. The ends were cut back, 0 bases at V and 7 bases at J, with 13 bases in the middle. The germline gives CDR1 SGHTA, CDR2 FQGNSA. CDR3 DNA: TGTGCCAGCAGCTTAGCTCCAGCCGGAGTTGAGCAGTACGTC. Translation gives CASSLAPAGVEQYV.

This clonotype has just a few counts. CDR3 coding DNA: TGCGCCAGCAGCCCAGGGACAGGGTGGATTCGGAGCTACACCTTC. Translation: CASSPGTGWIRSYTF. The V gene is TRBV4-3, the J gene TRBJ1-2, with 9 bases matching TRBD1. V was clipped by 4 bases and J by 9 bases; unmatched bases: 12. Germline lookup yields CDR1 LGHNA and CDR2 YSLEER. The CDR3 has 15 amino acids.

The chain uses TRBV11-2 and TRBJ2-1; perhaps TRBD1 as D (6 bases). V lost 2 bases, J lost 4 bases, and 21 bases lay in between. This CDR3 spans 18 amino acids. CDR1 is SGHAT and CDR2 is FQNNGV in the germline V gene. DNA of the CDR3: TGTGCCAGCAGCTTAAGGGGCCGGGACACAGAACCTTACAATGAGCAGTTCTTC. It codes for CASSLRGRDTEPYNEQFF. Based on the CDR3 plus reference TRBV11-2 and TRBJ2-1, the full variable domain is EAGVAQSPRYKIIEKRQSVAFWCNPISGHATLYWYQQILGQGPKLLIQFQNNGVVDDSQLPKDRFSAERLKGVDSTLKIQPAKLEDSAVYLCASSLRGRDTEPYNEQFFGPGTRLTVL.